Shown below are 8 T cell receptor beta chains from a single sample sequenced in a study of blood T cell repertoires in COVID-19. Some clones are missing from TCRdb's copy, which holds only in-frame ones; the method was immunoSEQ multiplex PCR. In the table there are roughly 130,000 clones, around 84% of which are singletons. The sequenced sample was PBMCs or T cells enriched from blood (not recorded which). These receptors were taken from a woman aged 25 to 45 who had recovered from COVID-19.

The V and J genes are TRBV28 and TRBJ1-1; 7 bases agree with TRBD1. Germline V gene sequence: CDR1 MDHEN, CDR2 SYDVKM. CDR3 length: 13 residues. V shed 5 bases and J 9 bases; nucleotides not matched to a gene: 9. The CDR3: CASSLPGTVKAFF. The CDR3 DNA is TGTGCCAGCAGTCTTCCCGGGACAGTCAAAGCTTTCTTT.

This chain connects TRBV7-2 to TRBJ2-1, with 7 nucleotides matching TRBD2. Looked up from germline, CDR1 is SGHTA and CDR2 is FQGNSA. Trimming removed 2 bases from V and 6 bases from J; junction bases left unmatched: 7. The CDR3 is 15 residues long. In nucleotides, the CDR3 is TGTGCCAGCAGCTTATCTGGCGGGAGAGGCAATGAGCAGTTCTTC. This sequence encodes CASSLSGGRGNEQFF. The whole variable domain, filled in from reference TRBV7-2 and TRBJ2-1, reads GAGVSQSPSNKVTEKGKDVELRCDPISGHTALYWYRQSLGQGLEFLIYFQGNSAPDKSGLPSDRFSAERTGGSVSTLTIQRTQQEDSAVYLCASSLSGGRGNEQFFGPGTRLTVL.

The chain couples TRBV5-5 to TRBJ1-5, with 8 bases fitting TRBD1. CDR3 length: 16 residues. J lost 0 bases, V lost 4 bases, and 6 bases had no gene match. CDR1 SGHKS and CDR2 YYEKEE come from the germline V gene (reference sequence). The CDR3 DNA is TGTGCCAGCAGCCGCGGACAGGGAGGTAGCAATCAGCCCCAGCATTTT. This translates into CASSRGQGGSNQPQHF.

This clone turned up a few times. The genes are TRBV7-2 and TRBJ2-3; TRBD1 matches 9 bases. This CDR3 region has 14 residues. V lost 5 bases and J lost 1; bases outside the gene matches: 1. Germline CDR1 SGHTA, CDR2 FQGNSA. CDR3 loop: CASSRDRGTDTQYF. DNA for the CDR3: TGTGCCAGCAGCCGGGACAGGGGCACAGATACGCAGTATTTT.

The genes are TRBV28 and TRBJ1-2; 7 bases are a match to TRBD1. Germline loops: CDR1 MDHEN, CDR2 SYDVKM. The trim removed 5 bases at V and 8 bases at J, leaving 8 bases unmatched. The CDR3 covers 13 residues. CDR3 sequence (DNA): TGTGCCAGCAGTGGGACAGCAGTATGGGGCTACACCTTC. As protein: CASSGTAVWGYTF.

This clone appeared once. V usage is TRBV5-1 and J usage is TRBJ2-5; perhaps TRBD1 as D (6 bases). Germline CDR1 reads SGHRS; CDR2 reads YFSETQ. V was shortened by 5 bases and J by 4 bases, with 12 bases between the two germline ends. The CDR3 has 13 amino acids. The CDR3 loop is CASRLAGVETQYF. The CDR3 coding sequence is TGCGCCAGCAGGCTGGCAGGGGTAGAGACCCAGTACTTC.

The chain recombines TRBV2 with TRBJ1-5; 7 bases map to TRBD1. The germline V gene has CDR1 SNHLY and CDR2 FYNNEI. This CDR3 spans 15 amino acids. V lost 6 bases to trimming and J lost 2 bases; unmatched junction nucleotides: 7. CDR3 loop: CASRLDRAGNQPQHF. For the CDR3, the DNA is TGTGCCAGCAGACTCGACAGGGCTGGCAATCAGCCCCAGCATTTT.

V is TRBV4-3 and J is TRBJ2-5, with 7 bases identical to TRBD1. J gave up 3 bases and V 4 bases, and 2 bases lay outside the gene matches. CDR1 and CDR2 from the germline V gene are LGHNA and YSLEER. The CDR3 consists of 13 residues. CDR3: CASSRDRKETQYF. Written as DNA, the CDR3 is TGCGCCAGCAGCCGGGACAGAAAAGAGACCCAGTACTTC.